A selection of T cell receptor beta chains follows, all from one sample in a study of PD-L1 blockade in urothelial cancer. Produced via immunoSEQ multiplex PCR; TCRdb's table is partial and in-frame only. The table shows around 40,000 clones, with 65% to 85% occurring only once. The material was PBMCs, obtained around atezolizumab (anti-PD-L1) treatment. The source is a man aged 55 to 70 with urothelial cancer. Each CDR3 is given with its conserved first and last residue. Each record gives: V gene, J gene, D gene, clone size, CDR3 DNA, CDR3 protein. D genes are given only for firm matches. Size tells how often a clone was seen (once, few, many) or the class of an expanded clone, and some rows leave it out.

>TRBV7-9|TRBJ2-1|-|few
TGTGCCAGCAGCTTAGGGTGGGGCGGCCACAATGAGCAGTTCTTC
CASSLGWGGHNEQFF
>TRBV11-2|TRBJ2-5|-|-
TGTGCCAGCAACCAGCCGGGAACCCAAGAGACCCAGTACTTC
CASNQPGTQETQYF
>TRBV28|TRBJ1-2|-|-
TGTGCCAGCCTCGGAGGGGCAGGGCAGTACGTTGGCTACACCTTC
CASLGGAGQYVGYTF
>TRBV28|TRBJ2-5|-|-
TGTGCCAGCAGTTTTTGGGGGGAAGAGACCCAGTACTTC
CASSFWGEETQYF
>TRBV5-4|TRBJ2-7|TRBD1|-
TGTGCCAGCAGCTCCAGACAGGGGAACTACGAGCAGTACTTC
CASSSRQGNYEQYF
>TRBV7-2|TRBJ2-7|-|-
TGTGCCAGCAGCCCCCAGTCCGGGAATTTCGATCACGAGCAGTACTTC
CASSPQSGNFDHEQYF
>TRBV5-1|TRBJ2-5|TRBD1|-
TGCGCCAGCAGCTCAGGGACAGGAGGGACTCAAGAGACCCAGTACTTC
CASSSGTGGTQETQYF
>TRBV21-1|TRBJ2-7|-|-
TGTGCCAGCAGCCCCCCAGCGGGAGGGCCATTAATCAACGAGCAGTACTTC
CASSPPAGGPLINEQYF
>TRBV5-1|TRBJ1-2|TRBD1|once
TGCGCCAGCAGCCGATTTGGGACAGGGGAAGGCTACACCTTC
CASSRFGTGEGYTF
>TRBV5-1|TRBJ2-7|TRBD1|-
TGCGCCAGCAGCTTGGGACAGGGGTACGACGAGCAGTACTTC
CASSLGQGYDEQYF
>TRBV29-1|TRBJ2-7|-|-
TGCAGCGTTGGGTCAGGGGAGCAGTACTTC
CSVGSGEQYF
>TRBV5-1|TRBJ2-5|-|-
TGCGCCAGCCGCTGGGGGCAGGGGCTTAACCAAGAGACCCAGTACTTC
CASRWGQGLNQETQYF
>TRBV7-6|TRBJ1-5|-|-
TGTGCCAGCAGCCGGGCCCCGGAGGGGCAGCCCCAGCATTTT
CASSRAPEGQPQHF
>TRBV7-2|TRBJ2-5|-|-
TGTGCCAGCAGCTTCTCGGGCCAAGAGACCCAGTACTTC
CASSFSGQETQYF
>TRBV2|TRBJ2-7|-|-
TGTGCCAGCACTAAGACAGGACCCTACGAGCAGTACTTC
CASTKTGPYEQYF
>TRBV28|TRBJ2-7|-|-
TGTGCCAGCAGTTTGCGGGGGCCTCCCTACGAGCAGTACTTC
CASSLRGPPYEQYF
>TRBV7-9|TRBJ2-5|TRBD1|-
TGTGCCAGCAGTTCGACAGGGGGCGCGGTGGAGACCCAGTACTTC
CASSSTGGAVETQYF
>TRBV7-6|TRBJ2-2|-|few
TGTGCCAGCAGCTTAGTGCGGCAGGGGAGCACCGGGGAGCTGTTTTTT
CASSLVRQGSTGELFF
>TRBV5-4|TRBJ2-2|-|once
TGTGCCAGCAGGGATAGCGGTCGTACCGGGGAGCTGTTTTTT
CASRDSGRTGELFF
>TRBV6-6|TRBJ2-5|TRBD2|-
TGTGCCAGCAGTCCGAGTCTAGCGGAAGAGACCCAGTACTTC
CASSPSLAEETQYF
>TRBV11-2|TRBJ1-2|-|-
TGTGCCAGCAGCTCCACTTCATCCTCGTATGGCTACACCTTC
CASSSTSSSYGYTF
>TRBV19|TRBJ2-3|TRBD2|-
TGTGCCAGTAGTACTCTAGCGGAGCTGAGCACAGATACGCAGTATTTT
CASSTLAELSTDTQYF
>TRBV13|TRBJ1-4|TRBD1|-
TGTGCCAGCAGCCTTACCACAGGGGACGAAAAACTGTTTTTT
CASSLTTGDEKLFF
>TRBV5-1|TRBJ1-2|-|-
TGCGCCAGCAGCTTGGAATTCGGGACTAACTATGGCTACACCTTC
CASSLEFGTNYGYTF
>TRBV6-5|TRBJ2-5|-|few
TGTGCCAGCAGTTACCGCCAGACAGGAAAAGAGACCCAGTACTTC
CASSYRQTGKETQYF
>TRBV11-2|TRBJ1-1|-|-
TGTGCCAGCAGCTTAGGTTTTCGGGGGTTGAACACTGAAGCTTTCTTT
CASSLGFRGLNTEAFF
>TRBV2|TRBJ1-4|-|-
TGTGCCAGCACCCTATCGGAGGGAAGTAATGAAAAACTGTTTTTT
CASTLSEGSNEKLFF
>TRBV4-3|TRBJ1-1|-|-
TGCGCCAGCAGCCAAGATCGGGGAGTAGACACTGAAGCTTTCTTT
CASSQDRGVDTEAFF
>TRBV10-1|TRBJ1-1|-|-
TGCGCCAGCAGTGACGGGGGGCGCGGCACTGAAGCTTTCTTT
CASSDGGRGTEAFF
>TRBV4-2|TRBJ1-1|-|-
TGTGCCAGCAGCACCCCGGGGAGCCGCACTGAAGCTTTCTTT
CASSTPGSRTEAFF
>TRBV25-1|TRBJ2-2|TRBD2|-
TGTGCCAGCAGTGATTCGGGGGGTCCGAACACCGGGGAGCTGTTTTTT
CASSDSGGPNTGELFF
>TRBV7-2|TRBJ1-2|TRBD1|-
TGTGCCAGCAGCTTAGCTGGGGCAGGGGGTGGCTACACCTTC
CASSLAGAGGGYTF
>TRBV5-1|TRBJ1-5|-|few
TGCGCCAGCAGCGCGACGGGGGGCAATCAGCCCCAGCATTTT
CASSATGGNQPQHF